Listed here are 22 T cell receptor beta chains from one sample, sequenced in a study of T cell clonotyping in hematopoietic cell transplantation. This table comes from immunoSEQ multiplex PCR, and its TCRdb copy is limited to in-frame clones, with some not included. The sample carries around 25,000 clones, roughly 88% recorded once. Time point defined: recipient sample about 28 days before transplant, after cytoreduction. The sample here was peripheral blood mononuclear cells, taken before stem cell transplant. The receptors were gathered from a woman aged 60-75 years with acute myeloid leukemia. Some clones in this sample may be carry-over from other donors' samples.

The rearrangement links TRBV10-3 to TRBJ2-2, with 11 bases identical to TRBD2. V dropped 4 bases and J dropped 1; count of bases not matched to a gene: 2. Germline CDR1 reads ENHRY; CDR2 reads SYGVKD. The CDR3 has 16 amino acids. The CDR3 region has the DNA TGTGCCATCAGTGTGACTAGCGGGGTGAACACCGGGGAGCTGTTTTTT. It specifies CAISVTSGVNTGELFF.

The V gene is TRBV18, the J gene TRBJ1-1; no firm D call. CDR1 is KGHSH, CDR2 LQKENI, per germline. This CDR3 contains 13 residues. V dropped 6 bases and J dropped 1 base, with 9 bases sitting between them. CDR3: CASSLNENTEAFF. DNA of the CDR3: TGTGCCAGCTCTCTCAACGAGAACACTGAAGCTTTCTTT.

The J gene is TRBJ1-4, the V gene TRBV19, with D perhaps matching TRBD1 (5 bases). Trimming removed 0 bases at V and 8 bases at J, with 19 bases between. The CDR3 has 17 residues. The germline CDR1 and CDR2 sequences are LNHDA and SQIVND (reference sequence). CDR3 sequence reads: CASSIDHWRQGGEKLFF. In DNA, the CDR3 is TGTGCCAGTAGTATAGATCACTGGCGTCAGGGAGGGGAAAAACTGTTTTTT.

V usage is TRBV28 and J usage is TRBJ2-3; D unresolved. V dropped 1 base and J dropped 3 bases, with 5 bases sitting between them. The CDR3 covers 13 residues. Looked up from germline, CDR1 is MDHEN and CDR2 is SYDVKM. CDR3 bases: TGTGCCAGCAGTTTATCAGGTACAGATACGCAGTATTTT. As protein: CASSLSGTDTQYF. The full variable domain, in which reference TRBV28 and TRBJ2-3 provide the parts outside the CDR3, is DVKVTQSSRYLVKRTGEKVFLECVQDMDHENMFWYRQDPGLGLRLIYFSYDVKMKEKGDIPEGYSVSREKKERFSLILESASTNQTSMYLCASSLSGTDTQYFGPGTRLTVL.

This chain connects TRBV5-1 to TRBJ2-1, with TRBD1 matching over 10 bases. The CDR3 spans 16 residues. The V gene end was trimmed by 3 bases and the J gene end by 3 bases; junction bases not matched to a gene: 6. CDR1 and CDR2 (germline): SGHRS, YFSETQ. The CDR3 reads CASSSFRDRGYNEQFF. The CDR3 coding sequence is TGCGCCAGCAGCTCATTCCGGGACAGGGGCTACAATGAGCAGTTCTTC.

V usage is TRBV28 and J usage is TRBJ1-5; TRBD1 agrees at 12 bases. Germline trimming cut 6 bases from V and 7 bases from J; bases unmatched to any gene: 10. Germline CDR1 MDHEN, CDR2 SYDVKM. This CDR3 has 16 amino acids. CDR3 sequence: CASRSGTGGSRQPQHF. The DNA of the CDR3 is TGTGCCAGCAGGTCTGGGACAGGGGGCAGTAGGCAGCCCCAGCATTTT.

This CDR3 is CASSLVGNTEAFF. In DNA, the CDR3 is TGCGCCAGCAGCCTAGTCGGAAACACTGAAGCTTTCTTT. V gene TRBV4-3 combines with J gene TRBJ1-1; D gene uncertain. The length of the CDR3 is 13 residues. Trimming took 4 bases from V and 2 from J, leaving 8 bases between them. The germline CDR1 and CDR2 sequences are LGHNA and YSLEER.

J is TRBJ1-4 and V is TRBV2; D is unclear. The germline gives CDR1 SNHLY, CDR2 FYNNEI. The CDR3 has 16 amino acids. V lost 2 bases and J lost 1, with 11 bases in between. The CDR3 nucleotides read TGTGCCAGCAGTGAAATAATCCCGGGAACTAATGAAAAACTGTTTTTT. Its translation: CASSEIIPGTNEKLFF.

With respect to this clone: The same CDR3 also results from other DNA sequences found in this sample. The V gene is TRBV5-4, the J gene TRBJ1-3; D is undetermined. Trimming left V 1 base short and J 3 bases short, with 8 bases between. Germline V gene sequence: CDR1 SGHNT, CDR2 YYREEE (reference sequence). This CDR3 comprises 14 residues. CDR3 sequence reads: CASSLMGIGNTIYF. CDR3 sequence (DNA): TGTGCCAGCAGCTTGATGGGGATTGGAAACACCATATATTTT.

V is TRBV28 and J is TRBJ1-2; D not certain. The CDR3 runs 14 residues. Germline CDR1 is MDHEN and CDR2 is SYDVKM. The germline V and J ends were trimmed by 10 bases and 1 base, with 16 bases remaining between them. For the CDR3, the DNA is TGTGCCACCACCGTCCCGGGCAGTAACTATGGCTACACCTTC. It codes for CATTVPGSNYGYTF.

This sequence joins TRBV29-1 and TRBJ1-1; 7 bases align to TRBD1. Germline V gene sequence: CDR1 SQVTM, CDR2 ANQGSEA. Trimming cost V 7 bases and J 7 bases; bases outside gene matches: 12. The CDR3 loop spans 13 amino acids. In DNA, the CDR3 is TGCAGCGCAGGTGACAGGGTCTCCTTTGAAGCTTTCTTT. The encoded protein is CSAGDRVSFEAFF.

The gene calls are TRBV7-2 and TRBJ1-4; D uncertain. V gave up 4 bases and J gave up 0 bases, with 15 bases separating them. From germline, CDR1 is SGHTA and CDR2 FQGNSA. There are 17 residues in the CDR3. The CDR3 region is CASSSSGRSATNEKLFF. In DNA form, the CDR3 reads TGTGCCAGCAGCTCCTCCGGCCGGTCTGCAACTAATGAAAAACTGTTTTTT.

In this sample, this clone turned up a few times. The rearrangement joins TRBV9 to TRBJ2-7; D is perhaps TRBD2 (5 bases). With 0 bases removed from V and 2 bases from J, the gap between germline ends came to 12 bases. The CDR3 has 15 residues. Germline V gene lookup returns CDR1 SGDLS and CDR2 YYNGEE. The CDR3 DNA is TGTGCCAGCAGCGTAGGAGGAGCGGACCCCTACGAGCAGTACTTC. Protein: CASSVGGADPYEQYF.

The gene calls are TRBV6-1 and TRBJ2-1, with 14 positions matching TRBD2. This CDR3 contains 15 residues. Losses at the gene ends were 1 base for V and 12 bases for J; bases not matched to a gene: 5. CDR1 MNHNS and CDR2 SASEGT come from the germline V gene. CDR3 sequence (DNA): TGTGCCAGCAGTGAAGGGACTAGCGGGAGGCTAGGGCAGTTCTTC. Residues: CASSEGTSGRLGQFF.

This chain links TRBV7-9 with TRBJ2-5; 8 nucleotides align to TRBD2. CDR1 and CDR2 from the germline V gene are SEHNR and FQNEAQ (reference sequence). This CDR3 comprises 15 residues. The J segment lost 5 bases and the V segment lost 5 bases, leaving 10 bases of the junction unmatched. CDR3 in DNA: TGTGCCAGCAGCATAGACCCACTAGCGGAGGAGACCCAGTACTTC. Its translation: CASSIDPLAEETQYF.

The chain couples TRBV21-1 to TRBJ1-1; the table's D call, TRBD1, has no DNA check behind it. TRBV21-1 is deemed a pseudogene. This CDR3 spans 12 amino acids. DNA of the CDR3: TGTGCCAGCACCGCGGACAGGGGACAAGCTTTCTTT. This translates into CASTADRGQAFF.

The chain recombines TRBV7-2 with TRBJ2-5, with D perhaps assigned TRBD1 or TRBD2 (6 bases each). The CDR3 spans 14 residues. V lost 1 base, J lost 5 bases, and 11 bases lay in between. Germline CDR1 and CDR2: SGHTA and FQGNSA. The CDR3 nucleotides read TGTGCCAGCAGCTTAGAGGGGGGCCGGGAGACCCAGTACTTC. Translating gives CASSLEGGRETQYF. Using reference TRBV7-2 and TRBJ2-5 for the parts outside the CDR3, the full variable domain is GAGVSQSPSNKVTEKGKDVELRCDPISGHTALYWYRQSLGQGLEFLIYFQGNSAPDKSGLPSDRFSAERTGGSVSTLTIQRTQQEDSAVYLCASSLEGGRETQYFGPGTRLLVL.

The chain has TRBV7-2 and TRBJ2-6; unclear D gene. Germline V gene sequence: CDR1 SGHTA, CDR2 FQGNSA. Trimming removed 2 bases from V and 3 bases from J, with 8 bases in between. This CDR3 spans 15 amino acids. The CDR3 DNA sequence: TGTGCCAGCAGCTTAATGGGGTTTGGGGCCAACGTCCTGACTTTC. As protein: CASSLMGFGANVLTF.

In its sample, this clone was seen once. V and J are TRBV5-1 and TRBJ1-3; D is undetermined. V was cut by 0 bases and J by 0 bases, with 10 bases left in between. The germline V gene has CDR1 SGHRS and CDR2 YFSETQ. The CDR3 loop spans 16 amino acids. Here the CDR3 reads CASSLVPFSSGNTIYF. The CDR3 DNA sequence: TGCGCCAGCAGCTTGGTCCCCTTTTCCTCTGGAAACACCATATATTTT. The entire variable domain, with the rest obtained from reference TRBV5-1 and TRBJ1-3, is as follows: KAGVTQTPRYLIKTRGQQVTLSCSPISGHRSVSWYQQTPGQGLQFLFEYFSETQRNKGNFPGRFSGRQFSNSRSEMNVSTLELGDSALYLCASSLVPFSSGNTIYFGEGSWLTVV.

The chain uses TRBV28 and TRBJ2-7; 7 bases are shared with TRBD1. There are 15 residues in the CDR3. V gave up 5 bases and J gave up 7 bases; unmatched junction bases: 14. Germline V gene sequence: CDR1 MDHEN, CDR2 SYDVKM. The CDR3: CASSLQTGSEREQYF. The DNA for the CDR3 is TGTGCCAGCAGTCTCCAGACAGGGTCCGAGAGAGAGCAGTACTTC.

In this sample, this clone turned up a few times. The same CDR3 arises from other DNA sequences in this sample as well. The chain employs TRBV28 and TRBJ2-7; TRBD1 agrees at 10 bases. Looked up from germline, CDR1 is MDHEN and CDR2 is SYDVKM. CDR3 length: 14 amino acids. The junction had 4 bases not matched to a gene; V was cut back by 6 bases and J by 2 bases. The chain's CDR3 is CASSPGTGAYEQYF. CDR3 nucleotide sequence: TGTGCCAGCAGCCCCGGGACAGGGGCCTACGAGCAGTACTTC.

The J gene is TRBJ2-7, the V gene TRBV10-3; 10 bases line up with TRBD1. The J segment lost 5 bases and the V segment lost 4 bases, leaving 8 bases of the junction unmatched. Germline CDR1 and CDR2: ENHRY and SYGVKD. This CDR3 is 15 amino acids long. The CDR3 DNA is TGTGCCATCAGTGGAATCGGGACAGGGGTGGACGAGCAGTACTTC. It translates to CAISGIGTGVDEQYF.